The subject of this entry is one T cell receptor (beta chain). Its antigen is not known. RNA was extracted and reverse transcribed into cDNA as the sequencing template. The repertoire was sequenced with immunoSEQ multiplex PCR; TCRdb's copy has only in-frame clones and lacks some. The sample has 90,000 to 100,000 clones, less than 50% seen once; the top ten hold about 1.5%. This entry belongs to a study of CD8+ T cells in alopecia areata. Background on the study: Oral tofacitinib, 5 to 10 mg twice daily, was given in an open-label trial.

Lesional scalp punch biopsies and peripheral blood were collected from alopecia areata patients. PBMCs served as the source from which CD4+ and CD8+ T cells were sorted. Study observations and caveats: It was lesional scalp, especially alopecia totalis/universalis, that showed higher clonality than normal scalp.

The V and J ends lost 10 bases and 6 bases, in that order; junction bases with no gene match: 8. This CDR3 spans 12 amino acids. Germline values: CDR1 MNHEY, CDR2 SVGAGI. The sequence was collected from a human donor with alopecia areata. Input material: CD4+ T cells sorted from blood. V and J are TRBV6-5 and TRBJ2-5; 7 nucleotides line up with TRBD1. CDR3: CATTTGLKTQYF. The CDR3 region has the DNA TGTGCCACCACGACAGGGTTGAAGACCCAGTACTTC.